This T cell receptor beta chain derives from a study of blood T cell repertoires in COVID-19. About the research overall: In each case, the material was cDNA or gDNA derived from T cells, B-cell-depleted T cells, or PBMCs.

Measured with immunoSEQ multiplex PCR; TCRdb has only the in-frame clones, and not every one. Of 400,000 to 450,000 clones in the sample, around 88% are singletons; the top ten hold roughly 12%. Germline V CDR1 and CDR2: MNHEY, SMNVEV (reference sequence). The CDR3 is made up of 19 amino acids. V gave up 5 bases and J gave up 6 bases; unmatched junction bases: 17. Recruited during active infection, patients (from Seattle) were subsequently followed longitudinally. Input material: peripheral blood. The receptor comes from a woman in her forties or fifties with COVID-19, enrolled during active disease. The V and J genes are TRBV27 and TRBJ2-2; 11 nucleotides align to TRBD2. Here the CDR3 reads CASSRRGLAARGASGELFF. The CDR3 region has the DNA TGTGCCAGCAGTCGGAGGGGACTAGCGGCCCGGGGGGCATCCGGGGAGCTGTTTTTT.